These 32 T cell receptor beta chains came from one sample sequenced in a study of shared clonotypes between healthy human individuals. Measured with immunoSEQ multiplex PCR; TCRdb has only the in-frame clones, and not every one. This table holds hundreds of thousands of clones, roughly 84% found once. The sample taken for sequencing was memory CD8+ T cells sorted from blood. This sample's subset: CD45RO+ cells pooled with CCR7-negative TemRA cells. Receptors originate from a young man in good health.

This rearrangement joins TRBV10-3 to TRBJ2-3; 8 bases agree with TRBD1. The CDR3 is 17 amino acids. Trimming at V came to 3 bases and at J to 4 bases, leaving 12 bases not matched to a gene. The germline V gene encodes CDR1 ENHRY and CDR2 SYGVKD. The CDR3 nucleotides read TGTGCCATCAGTGATATTCCGGGACAGGAGGTGGCAGATACGCAGTATTTT. It specifies CAISDIPGQEVADTQYF.

This rearrangement joins TRBV30 to TRBJ1-5; 7 positions match TRBD1. With V trimmed by 3 bases and J by 6 bases, 11 bases remained unmatched. The CDR3 spans 15 residues. The germline gives CDR1 GTSNPN, CDR2 SVGIG (reference sequence). Here the CDR3 reads CAWSPRTGFSQPQHF. The CDR3 region has the DNA TGTGCCTGGAGCCCCAGGACAGGTTTCAGTCAGCCCCAGCATTTT.

The chain employs TRBV15 and TRBJ2-6; 7 bases line up with TRBD1. Germline V gene lookup returns CDR1 LNHNV and CDR2 YYDKDF (reference sequence). This CDR3 region has 17 residues. The V segment lost 5 bases and the J segment 0 bases; nucleotides outside the gene matches: 7. For the CDR3, the DNA is TGTGCCACCAGCCAGATACAGGGGTACTCTGGGGCCAACGTCCTGACTTTC. Its protein is CATSQIQGYSGANVLTF. Together with reference TRBV15 and TRBJ2-6, the CDR3 gives the full variable domain: DAMVIQNPRYQVTQFGKPVTLSCSQTLNHNVMYWYQQKSSQAPKLLFHYYDKDFNNEADTPDNFQSRRPNTSFCFLDIRSPGLGDTAMYLCATSQIQGYSGANVLTFGAGSRLTVL.

The V and J genes are TRBV2 and TRBJ2-3; D uncertain. CDR1 is SNHLY, CDR2 FYNNEI, per germline. The CDR3 has 11 amino acids. V was clipped by 4 bases and J by 11 bases, with 10 bases between them. The CDR3 DNA is TGTGCCAGCAGTGGAGACCCCCAGCAGTATTTT. It is translated as CASSGDPQQYF. Drawing the rest from reference TRBV2 and TRBJ2-3, the complete variable domain is EPEVTQTPSHQVTQMGQEVILRCVPISNHLYFYWYRQILGQKVEFLVSFYNNEISEKSEIFDDQFSVERPDGSNFTLKIRSTKLEDSAMYFCASSGDPQQYFGPGTRLTVL.

This chain joins TRBV28 and TRBJ2-5; 9 nucleotides match TRBD1. Germline V gene lookup returns CDR1 MDHEN and CDR2 SYDVKM. With 6 bases clipped from V and 3 bases from J, the junction kept 5 bases outside the gene matches. The CDR3 is made up of 14 amino acids. The chain's CDR3 is CASSQQGAEETQYF. CDR3 nucleotide sequence: TGTGCCAGCAGCCAACAGGGGGCAGAAGAGACCCAGTACTTC.

This chain uses TRBV27 with TRBJ1-6; D uncertain. The germline V gene encodes CDR1 MNHEY and CDR2 SMNVEV (reference sequence). The CDR3 loop spans 17 amino acids. V gave up 3 bases and J gave up 0 bases, with 12 bases separating them. The CDR3 sequence is CASSLSYGSSYNSPLHF. The CDR3 coding sequence is TGTGCCAGCAGTTTGTCCTATGGGAGCTCCTATAATTCACCCCTCCACTTT.

In this sample, this clone turned up many times. The V gene is TRBV9, the J gene TRBJ2-2; D call uncertain. The CDR3 loop spans 15 amino acids. From germline, CDR1 is SGDLS and CDR2 YYNGEE. V was cut by 0 bases and J by 5 bases, with 11 bases left in between. DNA of the CDR3: TGTGCCAGCAGCGTAGAGGCAGCCGGAACCGGGGAGCTGTTTTTT. It yields the protein CASSVEAAGTGELFF.

This rearrangement joins TRBV10-2 to TRBJ2-7, with 8 nucleotides matching TRBD1. The CDR3 is made up of 12 amino acids. With 8 bases clipped from V and 2 bases from J, the junction kept 2 bases outside the gene matches. Germline loops: CDR1 WSHSY, CDR2 SAAADI. CDR3 DNA: TGCGCCAGCGCAGGGGGCACCTACGAGCAGTACTTC. Translating it yields CASAGGTYEQYF.

The chain combines TRBV2 with TRBJ1-5; D is possibly TRBD1 (5 bases). Germline values: CDR1 SNHLY, CDR2 FYNNEI. The CDR3 is made up of 13 amino acids. Trimming removed 8 bases at V and 3 bases at J, with 11 bases between. CDR3 protein: CASEGAINQPQHF. CDR3 coding DNA: TGTGCCAGCGAAGGGGCCATCAATCAGCCCCAGCATTTT.

The chain is built from TRBV5-5 and TRBJ2-7; 7 bases are a match to TRBD1. From germline, CDR1 is SGHKS and CDR2 YYEKEE (reference sequence). Trimming took 1 base from V and 4 from J; bases not matched to a gene: 8. This CDR3 spans 15 amino acids. In nucleotides, the CDR3 is TGTGCCAGCAGCTTGATCGACAGGGTTGAGTACGAGCAGTACTTC. Its protein is CASSLIDRVEYEQYF.

The genes are TRBV11-2 and TRBJ1-2; perhaps TRBD1 as D (6 bases). Trimming cost V 1 base and J 6 bases, with 9 bases left between them. CDR1 SGHAT and CDR2 FQNNGV come from the germline V gene. The CDR3 spans 13 residues. For the CDR3, the DNA is TGTGCCAGCAGCTTAGGACAGGCGAATGGCTACACCTTC. It translates to CASSLGQANGYTF.

The genes are TRBV11-2 and TRBJ2-7, with D possibly matching TRBD1 (6 bases). CDR1 is SGHAT and CDR2 is FQNNGV in the germline V gene. The V end lost 4 bases, the J end lost 2 bases, and 9 bases lay between the germline ends. This CDR3 spans 13 amino acids. The CDR3 region has the DNA TGTGCCAGCAGCTACGGGACACCCTACGAGCAGTACTTC. This codes for CASSYGTPYEQYF.

The gene calls are TRBV2 and TRBJ1-1, with 10 bases lining up with TRBD1. The CDR3 consists of 17 residues. Germline-derived CDR1 and CDR2 are SNHLY and FYNNEI. Unmatched junction bases numbered 9, after V lost 5 bases and J lost 0 bases. CDR3 nucleotides: TGTGCCAGCAGTAAGCAGGGACAGGGGATTATGAACACTGAAGCTTTCTTT. Its protein is CASSKQGQGIMNTEAFF.

V gene TRBV6-6 combines with J gene TRBJ1-2; a weak D match, TRBD1 (5 bases). V was shortened by 8 bases and J by 7 bases, with 23 bases between the two germline ends. The length of the CDR3 is 15 residues. CDR1 MNHNY and CDR2 SVGAGI come from the germline V gene (reference sequence). CDR3 in DNA: TGTGCCAGCGGCCGCGAACAGGATCAAGGCCGTGGCTACACCTTC. Translated, it gives CASGREQDQGRGYTF.

V and J are TRBV4-1 and TRBJ1-1; no reliable D call. The CDR3 has 15 amino acids. Germline loops: CDR1 MGHRA, CDR2 YSYEKL. Trimming stripped 4 bases from V and 2 bases from J, with 14 bases between. In DNA form, the CDR3 reads TGCGCCAGCAGCCGTCCCGGGTCGGGCAACACTGAAGCTTTCTTT. It encodes CASSRPGSGNTEAFF.

The chain employs TRBV6-1 and TRBJ2-7; D uncertain. This CDR3 has 13 residues. Germline CDR1 and CDR2: MNHNS and SASEGT. With 1 base removed from V and 2 bases from J, the gap between germline ends came to 6 bases. The CDR3 protein is CASSEGETYEQYF. DNA of the CDR3: TGTGCCAGCAGTGAAGGGGAAACCTACGAGCAGTACTTC.

The V call is TRBV5-4, the J call TRBJ2-3; D unclear. The CDR3 extends over 15 amino acids. Germline assignment: CDR1 SGHNT and CDR2 YYREEE (reference sequence). The V end was cut by 2 bases, the J end by 0 bases, with 10 bases between. In nucleotides, the CDR3 is TGTGCCAGCAGCTTATGGGGATCTAGCACAGATACGCAGTATTTT. This gives the protein CASSLWGSSTDTQYF. The whole variable domain, remainder taken from reference TRBV5-4 and TRBJ2-3, is ETGVTQSPTHLIKTRGQQVTLRCSSQSGHNTVSWYQQALGQGPQFIFQYYREEENGRGNFPPRFSGLQFPNYSSELNVNALELDDSALYLCASSLWGSSTDTQYFGPGTRLTVL.

This chain uses TRBV7-9 with TRBJ2-5; possible D gene TRBD1, 6 bases. Germline CDR1 and CDR2: SEHNR and FQNEAQ (reference sequence). The CDR3 totals 13 residues. V lost 7 bases, J lost 3 bases, and 12 bases lay in between. CDR3 sequence reads: CASTSEGEETQYF. The CDR3 DNA is TGTGCCAGCACCTCTGAGGGGGAAGAGACCCAGTACTTC.

The chain has TRBV2 and TRBJ1-4; D remains unclear. CDR3 length: 11 residues. Looked up from germline, CDR1 is SNHLY and CDR2 is FYNNEI. V was cut by 4 bases and J by 8 bases, with 5 bases left in between. CDR3 region: CASSVWEKLFF. For the CDR3, the DNA is TGTGCCAGCAGTGTGTGGGAAAAACTGTTTTTT.

V usage is TRBV7-8 and J usage is TRBJ2-7, with a possible D match to TRBD2 (5 bases). The V and J ends lost 2 bases and 0 bases respectively, with 14 bases between them. The CDR3 consists of 16 residues. Germline V gene lookup returns CDR1 SGHVS and CDR2 FQNEAQ. CDR3 sequence reads: CASSLSPDYLSYEQYF. CDR3 nucleotides: TGTGCCAGCAGCTTATCCCCTGACTACCTCTCCTACGAGCAGTACTTC.

This chain connects TRBV5-6 to TRBJ2-7, with a weak D call TRBD2 (5 bases). Germline V gene sequence: CDR1 SGHDT, CDR2 YYEEEE. The CDR3 length is 13 residues. Trimming took 2 bases from V and 7 from J, leaving 13 bases between them. The DNA for the CDR3 is TGTGCCAGCAGCTTAATGGGAGTTGGTGAGCAGTACTTC. It yields the protein CASSLMGVGEQYF.

The chain carries TRBV2 and TRBJ1-5; 11 nucleotides align to TRBD1. The CDR3 is 15 residues long. Trimming removed 6 bases from V and 6 bases from J; junction bases left unmatched: 7. The germline V gene has CDR1 SNHLY and CDR2 FYNNEI. The CDR3 sequence is CASRRTGGLVQPQHF. CDR3 bases: TGTGCCAGCAGGAGGACAGGGGGCTTAGTTCAGCCCCAGCATTTT.

This chain joins TRBV10-2 and TRBJ2-2; D is possibly TRBD1 (7 bases). Germline V CDR1 and CDR2: WSHSY, SAAADI. The CDR3 contains 15 residues. The V end was cut by 4 bases, the J end by 0 bases, with 9 bases between. The CDR3 DNA reads as TGCGCCAGCAGTGGCGGGACAGCGAACACCGGGGAGCTGTTTTTT. It translates to CASSGGTANTGELFF.

The V and J genes are TRBV5-6 and TRBJ1-2; the D gene is possibly TRBD1 (5 bases). Germline loops: CDR1 SGHDT, CDR2 YYEEEE. The germline V and J ends were trimmed by 6 bases and 8 bases, with 11 bases remaining between them. The CDR3 totals 11 residues. The CDR3, as DNA: TGTGCCAGCATTCCAGGGCTCGGCTACACCTTC. Residues: CASIPGLGYTF.

Notes on this clone: This sample also contains other DNA sequences that code for the same CDR3. The chain combines TRBV5-6 with TRBJ2-7; TRBD1 matches at 10 bases. This CDR3 is 14 amino acids long. The V segment lost 5 bases and the J segment 2 bases; nucleotides outside the gene matches: 4. Looked up from germline, CDR1 is SGHDT and CDR2 is YYEEEE. The CDR3 DNA follows: TGTGCCAGCAGTCTAGGGACAGGGGCCTACGAGCAGTACTTC. Its translation is CASSLGTGAYEQYF.

This chain's CDR3 is CASSQLGTGKAAGYTF. CDR3 coding DNA: TGCGCCAGCAGTCAATTGGGGACAGGGAAGGCGGCTGGCTACACCTTC. This sequence joins TRBV23-1 and TRBJ1-2, with TRBD1 matching 9 bases. TRBV23-1 is noted as an ORF with a role that remains uncertain. The V gene end was trimmed by 1 base and the J gene end by 7 bases; junction bases not matched to a gene: 10. This CDR3 contains 16 residues.

The sample holds a few counts of this clone. This sequence joins TRBV9 and TRBJ2-2; no clear D gene. The CDR3 has 15 amino acids. The ends were cut back, 0 bases at V and 1 base at J, with 7 bases in the middle. Looked up from germline, CDR1 is SGDLS and CDR2 is YYNGEE. In nucleotides, the CDR3 is TGTGCCAGCAGCGTAGACTTTTTGAACACCGGGGAGCTGTTTTTT. Translating it yields CASSVDFLNTGELFF. Filled out from reference TRBV9 and TRBJ2-2, the complete variable domain reads DSGVTQTPKHLITATGQRVTLRCSPRSGDLSVYWYQQSLDQGLQFLIQYYNGEERAKGNILERFSAQQFPDLHSELNLSSLELGDSALYFCASSVDFLNTGELFFGEGSRLTVL.

This chain links TRBV9 with TRBJ2-1; TRBD2 matches at 11 bases. CDR3 size: 16 residues. Looked up from germline, CDR1 is SGDLS and CDR2 is YYNGEE. With 6 bases clipped from V and 5 bases from J, the junction kept 10 bases outside the gene matches. The CDR3 region is CASTGISGGADNEQFF. The CDR3 region has the DNA TGTGCCAGCACCGGTATTAGCGGGGGGGCGGACAATGAGCAGTTCTTC.

The rearrangement uses TRBV10-1 and TRBJ2-1; 10 bases line up with TRBD1. With 3 bases clipped from V and 8 bases from J, the junction kept 10 bases outside the gene matches. The germline V gene has CDR1 WNHNN and CDR2 SYGVQD (reference sequence). CDR3 length: 16 residues. The CDR3 here is CASSDRPGTGAHEQFF. The DNA of the CDR3 is TGCGCCAGCAGTGACCGACCCGGGACAGGGGCCCATGAGCAGTTCTTC.

This sequence joins TRBV27 and TRBJ1-3; possibly TRBD1 for D (5 bases). Trimming left V 5 bases short and J 8 bases short, with 19 bases between. The CDR3 length is 15 residues. Germline V gene lookup returns CDR1 MNHEY and CDR2 SMNVEV (reference sequence). CDR3 sequence reads: CASSPMQGPWDTIYF. The CDR3 DNA reads TGTGCCAGCAGTCCTATGCAGGGCCCATGGGACACCATATATTTT.

The rearrangement joins TRBV2 to TRBJ1-4; D call uncertain. This CDR3 spans 14 amino acids. The V gene lost 1 base and the J gene lost 5 bases, with 8 bases spanning the gap. The germline V gene has CDR1 SNHLY and CDR2 FYNNEI. This CDR3 is CASSEGWENEKLFF. The DNA of the CDR3 is TGTGCCAGCAGTGAAGGGTGGGAAAATGAAAAACTGTTTTTT.

The V gene is TRBV7-6, the J gene TRBJ1-1; the D gene is possibly TRBD1 (6 bases). The length of the CDR3 is 18 residues. V shed 0 bases and J shed 0 bases, with 17 bases lying between them. The germline V gene has CDR1 SGHVS and CDR2 FNYEAQ. CDR3 in DNA: TGTGCCAGCAGCTTAGCGACGGGGCAGGGGTCCATGAACACTGAAGCTTTCTTT. Protein product: CASSLATGQGSMNTEAFF. Filled out from reference TRBV7-6 and TRBJ1-1, the complete variable domain reads GAGVSQSPRYKVTKRGQDVALRCDPISGHVSLYWYRQALGQGPEFLTYFNYEAQQDKSGLPNDRFSAERPEGSISTLTIQRTEQRDSAMYRCASSLATGQGSMNTEAFFGQGTRLTVV.